This T cell receptor (beta chain) was sequenced for a study of early T cells in non-severe SARS-CoV-2 infection. Turning to the study itself: Chains from this unsorted whole-blood bulk RNA could not be paired.

Study outcomes and limitations: VDJdb matching skewed toward anti-spike CD8 responses, missing private and CD4 specificities.

In the library, individual cDNA molecules carried attached unique molecular identifiers. TCRdb reprocessed the 5' RACE reads with MiXCR, giving one entry per CDR3 protein. The data contain approximately 65,000 distinct CDR3 sequences, 10% to 15% of them singletons. This clonotype has a handful of counts. Its antigen is unidentified. This sequence originates from an adult who was a healthcare worker with PCR-confirmed SARS-CoV-2 infection or an uninfected control (not recorded which). Material: whole blood.

CDR3 sequence: CASSYSGLAEADTQYF. CDR3 sequence (DNA): TGTGCCAGCAGTTACTCCGGACTAGCGGAGGCAGATACGCAGTATTTT. V and J are TRBV6-2 or TRBV6-3 and TRBJ2-3; 10 bases align to TRBD2. Trimming removed 0 bases from V and 4 bases from J; junction bases left unmatched: 4. The length of the CDR3 is 16 residues. Germline V gene lookup returns CDR1 MNHEY and CDR2 SVGEGT.